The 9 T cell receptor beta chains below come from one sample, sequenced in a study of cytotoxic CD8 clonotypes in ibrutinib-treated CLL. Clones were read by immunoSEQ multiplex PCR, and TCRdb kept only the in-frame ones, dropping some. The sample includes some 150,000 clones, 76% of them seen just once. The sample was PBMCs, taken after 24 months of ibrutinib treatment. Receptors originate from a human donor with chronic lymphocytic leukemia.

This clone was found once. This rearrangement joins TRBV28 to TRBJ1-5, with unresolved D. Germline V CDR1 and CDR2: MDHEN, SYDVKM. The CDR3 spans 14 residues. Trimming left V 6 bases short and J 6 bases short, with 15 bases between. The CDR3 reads CASSPPGDGQPQHF. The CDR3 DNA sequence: TGTGCCAGCAGCCCGCCTGGAGATGGTCAGCCCCAGCATTTT.

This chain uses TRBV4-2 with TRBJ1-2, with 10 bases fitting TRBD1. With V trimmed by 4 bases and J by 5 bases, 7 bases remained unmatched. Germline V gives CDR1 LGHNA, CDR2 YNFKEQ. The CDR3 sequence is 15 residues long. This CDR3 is CASSPVGTGDYGYTF. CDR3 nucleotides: TGTGCCAGCAGCCCGGTAGGGACAGGGGATTATGGCTACACCTTC.

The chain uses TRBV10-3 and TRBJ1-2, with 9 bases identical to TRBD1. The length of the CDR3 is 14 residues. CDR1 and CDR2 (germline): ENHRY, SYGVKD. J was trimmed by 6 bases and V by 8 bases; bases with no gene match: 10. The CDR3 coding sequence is TGTGCCATCCTCAGACAGGGGGGGACCGATGGCTACACCTTC. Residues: CAILRQGGTDGYTF.

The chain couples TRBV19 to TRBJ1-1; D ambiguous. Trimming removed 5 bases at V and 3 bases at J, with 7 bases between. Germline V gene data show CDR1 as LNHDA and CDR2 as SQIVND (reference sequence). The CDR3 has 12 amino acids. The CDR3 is CASSPTHTEAFF. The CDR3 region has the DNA TGTGCCAGTAGTCCCACACACACTGAAGCTTTCTTT.

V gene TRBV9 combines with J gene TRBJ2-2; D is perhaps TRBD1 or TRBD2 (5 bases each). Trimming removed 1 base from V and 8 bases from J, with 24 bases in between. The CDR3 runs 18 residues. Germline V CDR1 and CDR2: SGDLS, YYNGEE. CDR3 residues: CASSVYRGETVASGELFF. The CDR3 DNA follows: TGTGCCAGCAGCGTATATCGGGGCGAGACCGTGGCATCGGGGGAGCTGTTTTTT.

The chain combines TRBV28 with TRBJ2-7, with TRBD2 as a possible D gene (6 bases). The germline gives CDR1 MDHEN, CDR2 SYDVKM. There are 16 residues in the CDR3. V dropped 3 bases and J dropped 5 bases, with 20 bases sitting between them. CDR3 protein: CASSLAPRGVLHEQYF. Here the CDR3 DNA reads TGTGCCAGCAGTTTGGCCCCCCGCGGGGTTCTCCACGAGCAGTACTTC.

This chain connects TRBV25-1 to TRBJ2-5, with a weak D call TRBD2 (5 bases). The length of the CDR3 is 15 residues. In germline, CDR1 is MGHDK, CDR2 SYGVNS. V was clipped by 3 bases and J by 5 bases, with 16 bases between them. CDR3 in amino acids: CASSDPRGGGETQYF. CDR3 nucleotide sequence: TGTGCCAGCAGTGACCCCCGGGGTGGCGGGGAGACCCAGTACTTC.

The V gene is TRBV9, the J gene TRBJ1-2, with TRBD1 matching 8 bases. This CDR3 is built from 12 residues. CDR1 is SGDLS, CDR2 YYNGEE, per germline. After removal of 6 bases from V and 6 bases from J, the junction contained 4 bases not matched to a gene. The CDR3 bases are TGTGCCAGCACCAGGACAGGGCATGGCTACACCTTC. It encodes CASTRTGHGYTF.

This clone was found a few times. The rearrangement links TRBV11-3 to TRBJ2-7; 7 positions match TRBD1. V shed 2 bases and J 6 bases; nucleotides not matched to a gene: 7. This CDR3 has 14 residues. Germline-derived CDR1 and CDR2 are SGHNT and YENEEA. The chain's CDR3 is CASSLWGQSSEQYF. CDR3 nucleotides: TGTGCCAGCAGCTTATGGGGACAGTCTAGCGAGCAGTACTTC.